The next 21 T cell receptor beta chains were all read from a single sample in a study of cytomegalovirus exposure and HLA in healthy donors. Primers included in the PCR were 60 Vbeta and 13 Jbeta primers. The data were produced by immunoSEQ multiplex PCR, yet TCRdb's version contains in-frame clones alone and is incomplete. This sample has about 130,000 clones, with approximately 60% found just once. Sequences were obtained from PBMCs. The receptors come from a human donor in good health.

This clone has a handful of counts. The chain joins TRBV5-8 to TRBJ2-7; D call uncertain. The CDR3 runs 11 residues. Germline CDR1 reads SGHTS; CDR2 reads YDEGEE. Trimming shortened V by 3 bases and J by 4 bases, and 5 bases separated the two germline ends. CDR3 sequence: CASSYQYEQYF. The CDR3 DNA sequence: TGTGCCAGCAGCTATCAGTACGAGCAGTACTTC. Together with reference TRBV5-8 and TRBJ2-7, the CDR3 gives the full variable domain: EAGVTQSPTHLIKTRGQQATLRCSPISGHTSVYWYQQALGLGLQFLLWYDEGEERNRGNFPPRFSGRQFPNYSSELNVNALELEDSALYLCASSYQYEQYFGPGTRLTVT.

CDR3 protein: CASSNEGWEQYF. The CDR3, as DNA: TGTGCCAGCAGCAACGAGGGCTGGGAGCAGTACTTC. This chain connects TRBV11-2 to TRBJ2-7; D is possibly TRBD2 (5 bases). Trimming removed 5 bases from V and 7 bases from J, with 12 bases in between. CDR1 and CDR2 from the germline V gene are SGHAT and FQNNGV. CDR3 size: 12 residues. Based on the CDR3 plus reference TRBV11-2 and TRBJ2-7, the full variable domain is EAGVAQSPRYKIIEKRQSVAFWCNPISGHATLYWYQQILGQGPKLLIQFQNNGVVDDSQLPKDRFSAERLKGVDSTLKIQPAKLEDSAVYLCASSNEGWEQYFGPGTRLTVT.

The CDR3 here is CASSPGQGVEEQYF. DNA for the CDR3: TGTGCCAGCTCACCAGGACAGGGCGTTGAGGAGCAGTACTTC. The chain employs TRBV18 and TRBJ2-7; TRBD1 matches at 8 bases. This CDR3 region has 14 residues. After removal of 2 bases from V and 7 bases from J, the junction contained 7 bases not matched to a gene. Germline assignment: CDR1 KGHSH and CDR2 LQKENI.

V is TRBV18 and J is TRBJ1-4; no clear D gene. Germline-derived CDR1 and CDR2 are KGHSH and LQKENI. Trimming removed 2 bases at V and 3 bases at J, with 7 bases between. The CDR3 contains 14 residues. CDR3: CASSPGGSNEKLFF. CDR3 DNA: TGTGCCAGCTCACCAGGCGGGTCTAATGAAAAACTGTTTTTT.

The rearrangement links TRBV9 to TRBJ2-3; D gene unclear. The V gene's germline CDR1 is SGDLS and CDR2 YYNGEE. V shed 1 base and J shed 4 bases, with 7 bases lying between them. The CDR3 length is 13 residues. The chain's CDR3 is CASSVTMADTQYF. The CDR3 nucleotides are TGTGCCAGCAGCGTAACAATGGCAGATACGCAGTATTTT. Variable domain in full (rest from reference TRBV9 and TRBJ2-3): DSGVTQTPKHLITATGQRVTLRCSPRSGDLSVYWYQQSLDQGLQFLIQYYNGEERAKGNILERFSAQQFPDLHSELNLSSLELGDSALYFCASSVTMADTQYFGPGTRLTVL.

There are a few counts of this clone. The chain recombines TRBV28 with TRBJ2-2, with a weak D call TRBD2 (5 bases). The germline gives CDR1 MDHEN, CDR2 SYDVKM. Between the trimmed V and J ends, which lost 7 bases and 10 bases, there was a span of 13 bases. This CDR3 region has 12 residues. CDR3 DNA sequence: TGTGCCAGCAACGTTTTGGGAGAGGAGCTGTTTTTT. Translation: CASNVLGEELFF.

Only one count was recorded for this clone. The V and J genes are TRBV10-3 and TRBJ1-5; D may be TRBD1 (6 bases). Trimming left V 0 bases short and J 1 base short, with 10 bases between. CDR3 length: 16 amino acids. Germline CDR1 is ENHRY and CDR2 is SYGVKD. This CDR3 reads CAISESTGGSNQPQHF. CDR3 DNA: TGTGCCATCAGTGAGTCGACGGGGGGCAGCAATCAGCCCCAGCATTTT.

This rearrangement joins TRBV7-6 to TRBJ2-1, with 8 bases aligning to TRBD1. There are 16 residues in the CDR3. Germline assignment: CDR1 SGHVS and CDR2 FNYEAQ. The junction had 16 bases not matched to a gene; V was cut back by 5 bases and J by 10 bases. CDR3 protein: CASSTRYRGSSDEQFF. DNA of the CDR3: TGTGCCAGCAGCACCCGTTACAGGGGGTCCAGCGACGAGCAGTTCTTC.

This clone was seen more than once but under ten times. The chain has TRBV5-4 and TRBJ1-1; 8 nucleotides match TRBD1. V lost 4 bases to trimming and J lost 0 bases; unmatched junction nucleotides: 11. Germline values: CDR1 SGHNT, CDR2 YYREEE (reference sequence). The CDR3 covers 17 residues. The CDR3 sequence is CASSPGQAVTMNTEAFF. The CDR3 DNA is TGTGCCAGCAGCCCGGGACAGGCAGTAACCATGAACACTGAAGCTTTCTTT.

This clone was counted only a few times. The rearrangement links TRBV6-6 to TRBJ2-7; TRBD1 aligns across 7 bases. V dropped 2 bases and J dropped 4; count of bases not matched to a gene: 2. The CDR3 runs to 13 residues. Germline V lookup: CDR1 MNHNY, CDR2 SVGAGI (reference sequence). The CDR3 DNA reads TGTGCCAGCAGTTACGGGGACAGATACGAGCAGTACTTC. Its protein is CASSYGDRYEQYF.

This clone was picked up a small number of times. The rearrangement joins TRBV2 to TRBJ1-1, with no clear D. Germline assignment: CDR1 SNHLY and CDR2 FYNNEI. Trimming removed 10 bases from V and 4 bases from J, with 16 bases in between. CDR3 size: 13 residues. The CDR3 reads CATRSAGSTEAFF. The CDR3 region has the DNA TGTGCCACCCGCTCGGCGGGGAGCACTGAAGCTTTCTTT.

The V call is TRBV28, the J call TRBJ1-2, with D maybe TRBD1 (6 bases). The V end lost 6 bases, the J end lost 3 bases, and 20 bases lay between the germline ends. Germline V gives CDR1 MDHEN, CDR2 SYDVKM. The CDR3 contains 16 residues. CDR3 in amino acids: CASSRTRTAPYYGYTF. CDR3 sequence (DNA): TGTGCCAGCAGCCGGACCCGGACAGCCCCCTACTATGGCTACACCTTC.

The V and J genes are TRBV2 and TRBJ2-3; 7 bases align to TRBD2. V shed 4 bases, J shed 2 bases, and the junction held 3 bases outside the gene matches. The germline CDR1 and CDR2 sequences are SNHLY and FYNNEI. This CDR3 has 14 amino acids. CDR3 in DNA: TGTGCCAGCAGTGCACTAGCGACCACAGATACGCAGTATTTT. This gives the protein CASSALATTDTQYF.

The chain is built from TRBV11-2 and TRBJ2-5, with D hard to call. The CDR3 covers 11 residues. Trimming took off 2 bases at V and 5 bases at J, with 3 bases between the two ends. Germline V gene lookup returns CDR1 SGHAT and CDR2 FQNNGV. Written as DNA, the CDR3 is TGTGCCAGCAGCTTACTTGAGACCCAGTACTTC. It translates to CASSLLETQYF. Looking up the rest from reference TRBV11-2 and TRBJ2-5 gives the full variable domain: EAGVAQSPRYKIIEKRQSVAFWCNPISGHATLYWYQQILGQGPKLLIQFQNNGVVDDSQLPKDRFSAERLKGVDSTLKIQPAKLEDSAVYLCASSLLETQYFGPGTRLLVL.

The rearrangement joins TRBV4-1 to TRBJ2-7, with 7 bases matching TRBD2. CDR1 is MGHRA and CDR2 is YSYEKL in the germline V gene. J gave up 0 bases and V 0 bases, and 8 bases lay outside the gene matches. This CDR3 contains 17 residues. This chain's CDR3 is CASSQEGASGISYEQYF. The CDR3 DNA reads TGCGCCAGCAGCCAAGAAGGGGCTAGCGGAATCTCCTACGAGCAGTACTTC.

This chain joins TRBV18 and TRBJ2-3, with D tentatively TRBD2 (6 bases). The CDR3 consists of 14 residues. V lost 2 bases and J lost 4, with 10 bases in between. Germline values: CDR1 KGHSH, CDR2 LQKENI. This chain's CDR3 is CASSPIAAADTQYF. The CDR3 nucleotides are TGTGCCAGCTCACCAATAGCGGCGGCAGATACGCAGTATTTT.

The sample holds one count of this clone. The chain is built from TRBV15 and TRBJ1-5; 7 positions agree with TRBD1. V lost 4 bases and J lost 6; bases outside the gene matches: 9. CDR1 and CDR2 from the germline V gene are LNHNV and YYDKDF (reference sequence). This CDR3 has 15 amino acids. As DNA, the CDR3 is TGTGCCACCAGCACGACGACAGGGCTGGGTCAGCCCCAGCATTTT. Its translation is CATSTTTGLGQPQHF.

V and J are TRBV18 and TRBJ2-7, with TRBD1 identical over 7 bases. In germline, CDR1 is KGHSH, CDR2 LQKENI. V lost 4 bases, J lost 5 bases, and 5 bases stayed unmatched. The CDR3 contains 13 residues. CDR3 sequence: CASSRQGTNEQYF. CDR3 nucleotides: TGTGCCAGCTCACGACAGGGAACGAACGAGCAGTACTTC.

The chain joins TRBV29-1 to TRBJ1-5, with a tentative D call TRBD1 (5 bases). Trimming pared 2 bases from V and 2 bases from J, leaving 13 bases between. This CDR3 spans 15 amino acids. Germline CDR1 SQVTM, CDR2 ANQGSEA. CDR3 sequence: CSVELGGSGNQPQHF. CDR3 DNA sequence: TGCAGCGTTGAATTGGGGGGGTCGGGCAATCAGCCCCAGCATTTT.

The chain has TRBV5-1 and TRBJ2-2, with TRBD2 matching over 12 bases. J gave up 5 bases and V 4 bases, and 6 bases lay outside the gene matches. CDR3 length: 16 residues. Per germline, CDR1 SGHRS and CDR2 YFSETQ. CDR3 sequence: CASSPNGLAGTGELFF. CDR3 coding DNA: TGCGCCAGCAGCCCTAACGGACTAGCGGGAACCGGGGAGCTGTTTTTT.

The V gene is TRBV7-9, the J gene TRBJ2-5, with 8 bases fitting TRBD1. The J segment lost 3 bases and the V segment lost 6 bases, leaving 9 bases of the junction unmatched. CDR3 length: 15 amino acids. Germline values: CDR1 SEHNR, CDR2 FQNEAQ (reference sequence). In DNA, the CDR3 is TGTGCCAGCAGGGTCGGCCAGGGGGCGAAAGAGACCCAGTACTTC. Protein sequence: CASRVGQGAKETQYF.